In this sample, the clone carrying this T cell receptor beta chain turned up a few times. Its antigen is unidentified. The sample belongs to a study of T cell repertoires in cytomegalovirus infection. On the study more broadly: CMV infection and matching HLA type were both indicated by public TCR beta signatures.

One entry per CDR3 protein, called by TCRdb with MiXCR from the reads. This sample yields roughly 200,000 distinct CDR3 sequences, of which nearly 9.5% are seen a single time; approximately 4.2% belongs to the top ten. Study-level points and caveats: Accumulated public TCR beta family frequency recognized individuals carrying CMV together with the relevant HLA.

J was trimmed by 6 bases and V by 4 bases; bases with no gene match: 5. Per germline, CDR1 SEHNR and CDR2 FQNEAQ (reference sequence). The CDR3 contains 15 residues. The receptor was isolated from a human donor in good health (CMV status not recorded). Some clones in this sample may be carry-over from other donors' samples. The gene calls are TRBV7-9 and TRBJ2-1, with TRBD2 matching over 11 bases. Sequenced: PBMCs. The chain's CDR3 is CASSSLSGRANEQFF. Here the CDR3 DNA reads TGTGCCAGCAGCTCGCTTAGCGGGAGGGCCAATGAGCAGTTCTTC.